A selection of T cell receptor beta chains follows, all from one sample in a study of CD4+ T cells in melanoma. Assay: immunoSEQ multiplex PCR; the TCRdb copy retains only in-frame clones and omits some. Of 9,000 to 10,000 clones detected, over 60% appear once; the ten largest clones hold approximately 24%. The specimen was tumor tissue. The receptors here all came from a human donor with melanoma. Both conserved end residues are part of each CDR3. Fields, in order: D gene, clone size, J gene, V gene, CDR3 DNA, CDR3 protein. A D gene is named only where the DNA matches it firmly. Rows may omit the clone size; those that give it use once, few, many or a size class.

TRBD1 | once | TRBJ2-2 | TRBV27 | TGTGCCAGCAGTCGACAGGGAACCGGGGAGCTGTTTTTT | CASSRQGTGELFF
NA | once | TRBJ2-2 | TRBV5-1 | TGCGCCAGCAGCTTGGCCCAAGGGGTGGCCGGGGAGCTGTTTTTT | CASSLAQGVAGELFF
TRBD1 | NA | TRBJ1-1 | TRBV5-1 | TGCGCCAGCAGCTTGCAGGGACAGGGGGTCACTGAAGCTTTCTTT | CASSLQGQGVTEAFF
TRBD2 | NA | TRBJ2-7 | TRBV7-2 | TGTGCCAGTAGGAAAGGCGGCGGGGGGAACGAGCAGTACTTC | CASRKGGGGNEQYF
NA | NA | TRBJ1-5 | TRBV10-3 | TGTGCCATCAGTGAGACACCCGAGCAGCCCCAGCATTTT | CAISETPEQPQHF
NA | NA | TRBJ2-3 | TRBV19 | TGTGCCAGTACCGTCGGGAGCCTTATCACAGATACGCAGTATTTT | CASTVGSLITDTQYF
TRBD1 | NA | TRBJ2-3 | TRBV29-1 | TGCAGCGTTGAAAAGGGGGCGACAGATACGCAGTATTTT | CSVEKGATDTQYF
NA | NA | TRBJ2-5 | TRBV2 | TGTGCCTCGCGACAGATAGAGGAGACCCAGTACTTC | CASRQIEETQYF
TRBD1 | NA | TRBJ2-7 | TRBV2 | TGTGCCAGCAGAGTACAGGGGGCAGGGGAGCAGTACTTC | CASRVQGAGEQYF
TRBD2 | NA | TRBJ2-3 | TRBV4-2 | TGTGCCAGCAGCCCAGCCCAAACTAGCGGGGCCACAGATACGCAGTATTTT | CASSPAQTSGATDTQYF
NA | NA | TRBJ2-7 | TRBV30 | TGTGCCTGGAGTGGGGGGGCCTCGTGGGGCGAGCAGTACTTC | CAWSGGASWGEQYF
TRBD1 | NA | TRBJ1-2 | TRBV19 | TGTGCCAGTAGTATCAGGACAGGGGGGTCTTATAACTATGGCTACACCTTC | CASSIRTGGSYNYGYTF
NA | NA | TRBJ2-3 | TRBV9 | TGTGCCAGCAGCGTGCGGCAGGGGACGAACACAGATACGCAGTATTTT | CASSVRQGTNTDTQYF
NA | NA | TRBJ2-1 | TRBV5-1 | TGCGCCAGCAGCTTGGTAGGTGCGGCGGGCGCGTCCTACAATGAGCAGTTCTTC | CASSLVGAAGASYNEQFF
NA | NA | TRBJ1-3 | TRBV5-1 | TGCGCCAGCAGCTCCGTTGGCCCTGGAAACACCATATATTTT | CASSSVGPGNTIYF
TRBD2 | NA | TRBJ2-7 | TRBV5-6 | TGTGCCAGCAGCCCTAGCGGGGGGGCCTTAGGAGGGGAGTACTTC | CASSPSGGALGGEYF
NA | NA | TRBJ1-1 | TRBV5-4 | TGTGCCAGCAGCCGGGCTGGAGGCTCGCGGAACACTGAAGCTTTCTTT | CASSRAGGSRNTEAFF
TRBD1 | NA | TRBJ2-5 | TRBV5-6 | TGTGCCAGCAGCCCGGGACAGGGGCAAGAGACCCAGTACTTC | CASSPGQGQETQYF
NA | NA | TRBJ2-7 | TRBV2 | TGTGCCAGTAGGGACCCAAGCTCCTACGAGCAGTACTTC | CASRDPSSYEQYF
NA | NA | TRBJ1-6 | TRBV7-2 | TGTGCCAGCAGCCATCAAGCCAAGGGTTCACCCCTCCACTTT | CASSHQAKGSPLHF
NA | NA | TRBJ2-1 | TRBV7-3 | TGTGCCAGCAGCGAAGGACTAGGGGGGGGGTACAATGAGCAGTTCTTC | CASSEGLGGGYNEQFF
TRBD2 | few | TRBJ2-7 | TRBV5-4 | TGTGCCAGCAGCTTGGCTCCCTTAGCGGGGGTAAGCTCCTACGAGCAGTACTTC | CASSLAPLAGVSSYEQYF
NA | NA | TRBJ1-1 | TRBV10-2 | TGCGCCAGCAAGGTGGCTAACACTGAAGCTTTCTTT | CASKVANTEAFF
NA | NA | TRBJ1-4 | TRBV19 | TGTGCCAGTAGTATAGCCGAAGCAACTAATGAAAAACTGTTTTTT | CASSIAEATNEKLFF
NA | few | TRBJ1-2 | TRBV7-9 | TGTGCCAGCAGCTTAGAACTGACAGGCCTCTATGGCTACACCTTC | CASSLELTGLYGYTF
TRBD1 | NA | TRBJ1-4 | TRBV9 | TGTGCCAGCAGCCCGCGACAGGGAGGGGAAAAACTGTTTTTT | CASSPRQGGEKLFF
TRBD1 | NA | TRBJ2-7 | TRBV6-1 | TGTGCCAGCACCGCCAGGGTACAGGGGGCATACGAGCAGTACTTC | CASTARVQGAYEQYF
NA | NA | TRBJ1-2 | TRBV2 | TGTGCCAGCACGGCCCTGTCGTTTAGTACGGGCTACACCTTC | CASTALSFSTGYTF
NA | NA | TRBJ2-7 | TRBV6-5 | TGTGCCAGCAATCCCGGGACTGGAACCTACGAGCAGTACTTC | CASNPGTGTYEQYF
NA | NA | TRBJ2-2 | TRBV7-9 | TGTGCCAGCAGCCCGGACAAAAACACCGGGGAGCTGTTTTTT | CASSPDKNTGELFF
NA | NA | TRBJ2-3 | TRBV29-1 | TGCAGCGTTGTATGGCTACAGGCTGTGGAGACAGATACGCAGTATTTT | CSVVWLQAVETDTQYF
NA | NA | TRBJ2-7 | TRBV6-6 | TGTGCCAGCAGTTACCGGGCAGGTAGCGGCCACGAGCAGTACTTC | CASSYRAGSGHEQYF
NA | NA | TRBJ1-1 | TRBV11-2 | TGTGCCAGCAGCTCTGGGAGGGTGGCTTTCTTT | CASSSGRVAFF
NA | NA | TRBJ2-3 | TRBV6-6 | TGTGCCAGCAGTAGGGTCTGGGATACGCAGTATTTT | CASSRVWDTQYF
NA | NA | TRBJ2-3 | TRBV5-1 | TGCGCCAGCAGCCGTCTGAGCGAGACAGATACGCAGTATTTT | CASSRLSETDTQYF
NA | NA | TRBJ1-1 | TRBV7-9 | TGTGCCAGCAGCTTAGGGTCGGCGAACACTGAAGCTTTCTTT | CASSLGSANTEAFF
NA | NA | TRBJ2-7 | TRBV20-1 | TGCAGTGTAGGGTCCGAGCAGTACTTC | CSVGSEQYF
TRBD1 | NA | TRBJ1-1 | TRBV18 | TGTGCCAGCTCAACAGGGACAGGGGGTAGGACTGAAGCTTTCTTT | CASSTGTGGRTEAFF
NA | NA | TRBJ1-6 | TRBV6-1 | TGTGCCAGCAGCTCCGAGGTCAATAATTCACCCCTCCACTTT | CASSSEVNNSPLHF
NA | NA | TRBJ2-7 | TRBV14 | TGTGCCAGCAGCCAAGCCAAAGCCGGACGTGAAATAACGGGGTACTTC | CASSQAKAGREITGYF
NA | NA | TRBJ2-7 | TRBV2 | TGTGCCAGCGGGGCGGGGACGGCTCCCTACGAGCAGTACTTC | CASGAGTAPYEQYF
TRBD1 | medium-sized | TRBJ2-7 | TRBV5-4 | TGTGCCAGCAGTCCCGACAGGGGTCTCCGACCTGGCTACGAGCAGTACTTC | CASSPDRGLRPGYEQYF